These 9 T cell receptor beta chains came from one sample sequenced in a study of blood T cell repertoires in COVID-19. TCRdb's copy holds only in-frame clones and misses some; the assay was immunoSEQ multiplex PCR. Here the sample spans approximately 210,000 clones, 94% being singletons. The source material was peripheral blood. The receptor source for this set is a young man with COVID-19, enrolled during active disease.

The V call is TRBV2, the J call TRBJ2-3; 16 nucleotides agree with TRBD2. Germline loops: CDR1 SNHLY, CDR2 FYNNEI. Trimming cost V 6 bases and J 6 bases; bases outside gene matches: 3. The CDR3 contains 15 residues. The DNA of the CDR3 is TGTGCCAGCAGCGGGACTAGCGGGGGGGCCGATACGCAGTATTTT. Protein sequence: CASSGTSGGADTQYF.

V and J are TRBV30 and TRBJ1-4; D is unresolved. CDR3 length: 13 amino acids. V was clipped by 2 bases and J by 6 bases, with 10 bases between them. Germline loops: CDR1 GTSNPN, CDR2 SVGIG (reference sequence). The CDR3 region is CAWSLVEYEKLFF. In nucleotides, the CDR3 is TGTGCCTGGAGTCTCGTGGAGTATGAAAAACTGTTTTTT.

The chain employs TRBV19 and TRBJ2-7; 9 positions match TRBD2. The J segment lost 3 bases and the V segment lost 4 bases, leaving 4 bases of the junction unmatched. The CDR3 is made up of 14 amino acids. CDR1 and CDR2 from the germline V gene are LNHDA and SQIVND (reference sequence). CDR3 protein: CASSSSGGIYEQYF. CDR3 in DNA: TGTGCCAGTAGTAGTAGCGGGGGAATCTACGAGCAGTACTTC.

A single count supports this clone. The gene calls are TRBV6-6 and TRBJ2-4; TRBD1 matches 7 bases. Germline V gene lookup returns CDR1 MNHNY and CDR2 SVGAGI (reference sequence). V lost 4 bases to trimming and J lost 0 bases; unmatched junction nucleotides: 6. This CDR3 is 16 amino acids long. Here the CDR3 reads CASSSGQLLAKNIQYF. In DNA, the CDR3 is TGTGCCAGCAGTTCGGGACAGTTGTTAGCCAAAAACATTCAGTACTTC.

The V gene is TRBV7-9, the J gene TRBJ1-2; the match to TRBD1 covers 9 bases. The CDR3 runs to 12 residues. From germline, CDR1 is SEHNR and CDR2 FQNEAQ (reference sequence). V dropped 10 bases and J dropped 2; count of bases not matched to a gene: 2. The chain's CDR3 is CATGQGNYGYTF. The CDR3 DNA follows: TGTGCCACTGGACAGGGGAACTATGGCTACACCTTC.

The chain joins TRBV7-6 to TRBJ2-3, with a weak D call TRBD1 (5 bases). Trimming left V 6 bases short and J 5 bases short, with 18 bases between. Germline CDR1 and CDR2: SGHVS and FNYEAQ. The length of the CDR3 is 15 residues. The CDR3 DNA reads TGTGCCAGCAGAGGGGATCCCAGGCGAGGAGATACGCAGTATTTT. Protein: CASRGDPRRGDTQYF.

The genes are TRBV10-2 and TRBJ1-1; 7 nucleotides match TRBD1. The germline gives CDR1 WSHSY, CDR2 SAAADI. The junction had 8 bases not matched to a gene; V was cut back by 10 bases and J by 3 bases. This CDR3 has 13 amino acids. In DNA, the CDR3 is TGCGCCATCTCACAGGGGAAGGACACTGAAGCTTTCTTT. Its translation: CAISQGKDTEAFF.

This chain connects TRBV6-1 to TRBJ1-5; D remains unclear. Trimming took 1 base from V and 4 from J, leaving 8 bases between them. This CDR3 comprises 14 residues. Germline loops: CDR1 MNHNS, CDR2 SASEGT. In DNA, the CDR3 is TGTGCCAGCAGTGAAGGAGGGTGGAATCAGCCCCAGCATTTT. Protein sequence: CASSEGGWNQPQHF.

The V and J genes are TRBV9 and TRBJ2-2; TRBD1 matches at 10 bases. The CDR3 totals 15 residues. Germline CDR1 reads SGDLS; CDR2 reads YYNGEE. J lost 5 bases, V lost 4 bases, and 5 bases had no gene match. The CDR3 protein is CASSPRDRGTGELFF. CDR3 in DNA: TGTGCCAGCAGCCCCCGGGACAGGGGTACCGGGGAGCTGTTTTTT.